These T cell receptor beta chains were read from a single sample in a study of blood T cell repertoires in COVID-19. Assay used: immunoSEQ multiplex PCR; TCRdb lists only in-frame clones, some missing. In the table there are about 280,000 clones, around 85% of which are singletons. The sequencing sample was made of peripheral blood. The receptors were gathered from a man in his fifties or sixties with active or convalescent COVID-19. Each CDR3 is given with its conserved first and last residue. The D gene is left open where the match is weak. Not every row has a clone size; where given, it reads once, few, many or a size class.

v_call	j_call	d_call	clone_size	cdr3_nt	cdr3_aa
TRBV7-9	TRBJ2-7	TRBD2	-	TGTGCCAGCGGACAGACTAGCGGGGGGGAGCAGTACTTC	CASGQTSGGEQYF
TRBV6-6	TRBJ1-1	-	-	TGTGCCAGCAGTTATATGGTGGCCACTGAAGCTTTCTTT	CASSYMVATEAFF
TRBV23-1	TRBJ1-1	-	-	TGCGCCAGCAGTCATCCCGATCGAGACAGTCCTGAAGCTTTCTTT	CASSHPDRDSPEAFF
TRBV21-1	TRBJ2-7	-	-	TGTGCCAGCAGATTGAGCGGGAGTGGAAACGAGCAGTACTTC	CASRLSGSGNEQYF
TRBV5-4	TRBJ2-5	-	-	TGTGCCGCGGGGGCAGGGGTTTTGGAGACCCAGTACTTC	CAAGAGVLETQYF
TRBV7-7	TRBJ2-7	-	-	TGTGCTAGCAGCCCCCCCTACTACGAGCAGTACTTC	CASSPPYYEQYF
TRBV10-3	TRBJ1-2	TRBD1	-	TGTGCCATCAGTGAGCGACAGGGGGCTAACTATGGCTACACCTTC	CAISERQGANYGYTF
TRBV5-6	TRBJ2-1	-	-	TGTGCCAGCAGCTTTGGTTCGAACGGTGAGCAGTTCTTC	CASSFGSNGEQFF
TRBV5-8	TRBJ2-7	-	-	TGTGCCAGCAGCTTGGGGCAGGAGGGCCGATATGGGCCCTACGAGCAGTACTTC	CASSLGQEGRYGPYEQYF
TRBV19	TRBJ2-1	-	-	TGTGCCAGTAGTATTTCGGACAATGAGCAGTTCTTC	CASSISDNEQFF
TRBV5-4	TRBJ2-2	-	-	TGTGCCAGCAGCCCCACCTCTCTTAGCGGGGAGCTGTTTTTT	CASSPTSLSGELFF
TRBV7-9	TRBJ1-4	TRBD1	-	TGTGCCAGCAGCTTAGTATCTCCTTTTACCGGGACAGTCGGACTGTTTTTT	CASSLVSPFTGTVGLFF
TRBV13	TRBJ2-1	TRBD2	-	TGTGCCAGCAGCTTATCGGGACTAGAGTACAATGAGCAGTTCTTC	CASSLSGLEYNEQFF
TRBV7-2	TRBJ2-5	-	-	TGTGCCAGCAGCAGGGGTGGGACCCAGTACTTC	CASSRGGTQYF
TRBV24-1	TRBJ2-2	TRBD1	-	TGTGCCACCAGTGATCAAGCCGGGACAGGGATTGTCAGCGGGGAGCTGTTTTTT	CATSDQAGTGIVSGELFF
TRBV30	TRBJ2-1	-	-	TGTGCCTGGAGTACTAGCAATGAGCAGTTCTTC	CAWSTSNEQFF
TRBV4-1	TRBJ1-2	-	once	TGCGCCAGCAGCCAAGACGGCAGGGTCTCCGGCTACACCTTC	CASSQDGRVSGYTF
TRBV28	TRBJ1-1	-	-	TGTGCCAGCAGTCCTCACAGAGTCTACACTGAAGCTTTCTTT	CASSPHRVYTEAFF
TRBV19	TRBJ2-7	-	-	TGTGCCAGTAGCCTAGAAGCGGCCTACGAGCAGTACTTC	CASSLEAAYEQYF
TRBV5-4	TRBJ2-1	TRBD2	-	TGTGCCAGCAGCTTCTACCCTAGCGGGTCAAATGAGCAGTTCTTC	CASSFYPSGSNEQFF
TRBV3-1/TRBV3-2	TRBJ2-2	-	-	TGTGCCAGCAGGCTACTTAACACCGGGGAGCTGTTTTTT	CASRLLNTGELFF
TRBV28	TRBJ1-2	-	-	TGTGCCAGCAGCGCCGCGACACCTAACTATGGCTACACCTTC	CASSAATPNYGYTF
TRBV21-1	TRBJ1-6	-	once	TGTGCCAGCAGCAAAGGTCGCGATTCACCCCTCCACTTT	CASSKGRDSPLHF
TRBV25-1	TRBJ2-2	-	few	TGTGCCAGCACTGGGACTCCTCCTTCTAACACCGGGGAGCTGTTTTTT	CASTGTPPSNTGELFF
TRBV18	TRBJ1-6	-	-	TGTGCCAGCTCCTCTGGGCAGGCCGGCGGGTCACCCCTCCACTTT	CASSSGQAGGSPLHF
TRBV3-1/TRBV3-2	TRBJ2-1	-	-	TGTGCCAGCAGCACACCCCGAGGATCCGAGCAGTTCTTC	CASSTPRGSEQFF
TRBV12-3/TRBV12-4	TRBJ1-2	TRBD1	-	TGTGCCAGCAGTAACAGGGGAAATGGCTACACCTTC	CASSNRGNGYTF
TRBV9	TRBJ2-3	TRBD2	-	TGTGCCAGCAGCGTAGTGGGACTAGCGGGGAATCGGGTAGATACGCAGTATTTT	CASSVVGLAGNRVDTQYF
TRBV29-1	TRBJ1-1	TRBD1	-	TGCAGCGTATTGACAGGGGAGAACACTGAAGCTTTCTTT	CSVLTGENTEAFF
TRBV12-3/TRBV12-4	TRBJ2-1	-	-	TGTGCCAGCAGCCCCAGTGCCTACAATGAGCAGTTCTTC	CASSPSAYNEQFF
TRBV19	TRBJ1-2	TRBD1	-	TGTGCCAGTACAGGGGGACAACGAAAAGGGAACTATGGCTACACCTTC	CASTGGQRKGNYGYTF
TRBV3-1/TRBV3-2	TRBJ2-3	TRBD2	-	TGTGCCAGCAGCCCGGGACTAGCGGGAGGGCTAGGTCAAGGAGATACGCAGTATTTT	CASSPGLAGGLGQGDTQYF
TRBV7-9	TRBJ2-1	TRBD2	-	TGTGCCAGCAGCTTAGGACTAGCGCGACTGGGCAATGAGCAGTTCTTC	CASSLGLARLGNEQFF
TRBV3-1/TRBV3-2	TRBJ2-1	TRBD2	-	TGTGCCAGCAGCCACGTGACTAGCGGGAGCGAGCAGTTCTTC	CASSHVTSGSEQFF
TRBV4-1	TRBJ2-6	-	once	TGCGCCAGCAGCCAAGGCAGCGCCCGTGCTATCTCTGGGGCCAACGTCCTGACTTTC	CASSQGSARAISGANVLTF
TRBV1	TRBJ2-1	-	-	TGCACCAGCAGCCAAACGGGGGTCTACAATGAGCAGTTCTTC	CTSSQTGVYNEQFF
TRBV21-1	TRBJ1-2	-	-	TGTGCCAGCAGCAAAGTTCGGGTCCTACCCCACTATGGCTACACCTTC	CASSKVRVLPHYGYTF
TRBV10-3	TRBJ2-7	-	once	TGTGCCATCAGCCCGACCCCGGGACAACCCCTCGAGCAGTACTTC	CAISPTPGQPLEQYF
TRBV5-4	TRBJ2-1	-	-	TGTGCCAGCAGCTTGGCCCCGGCAGGGGAAGGTGAGCAGTTCTTC	CASSLAPAGEGEQFF
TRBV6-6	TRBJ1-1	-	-	TGTGCCAGCACTACAGGGCCATGGGGCACTGAAGCTTTCTTT	CASTTGPWGTEAFF
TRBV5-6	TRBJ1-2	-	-	TGTGCCAGCAGCTTCGGGGAGTATGGCTACACCTTC	CASSFGEYGYTF
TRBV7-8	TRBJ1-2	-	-	TGTGCCAGCAGCGCCACCCGTTGGGAGTCAACCTATGGCTACACCTTC	CASSATRWESTYGYTF
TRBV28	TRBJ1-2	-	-	TGTGCCAGCAGTTTCCCCCGGCAGGGTGGCTATGGCTACACCTTC	CASSFPRQGGYGYTF
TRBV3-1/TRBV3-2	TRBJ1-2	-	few	TGTGCCAGCAGCTACTCAGGGGACGTGTATGGCTACACCTTC	CASSYSGDVYGYTF
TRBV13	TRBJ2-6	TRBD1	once	TGTGCCAGCAGCTCACCCTCCGCGACAGGGGGCGCGTCTGGGGCCAACGTCCTGACTTTC	CASSSPSATGGASGANVLTF
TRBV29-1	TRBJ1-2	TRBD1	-	TGCAGCGTTGAAGAAGTCATCCCCGGGACAGGCTATGGCTACACCTTC	CSVEEVIPGTGYGYTF
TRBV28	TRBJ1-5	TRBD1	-	TGTGCCAGCAGTTCCGGAGGACAGGGGAAAAATCAGCCCCAGCATTTT	CASSSGGQGKNQPQHF
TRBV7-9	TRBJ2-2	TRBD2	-	TGTGCCAGCAGCCCCCCCCCTAGCGGGAGACGGTCCGGGGAGCTGTTTTTT	CASSPPPSGRRSGELFF
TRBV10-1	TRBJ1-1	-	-	TGCGCCAGCAGTGGGGGCAGGGGCGCTGAAGCTTTCTTT	CASSGGRGAEAFF
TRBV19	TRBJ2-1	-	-	TGTGCCAGTAGTGTGGGGGGTTACGTTAATGAGCAGTTCTTC	CASSVGGYVNEQFF